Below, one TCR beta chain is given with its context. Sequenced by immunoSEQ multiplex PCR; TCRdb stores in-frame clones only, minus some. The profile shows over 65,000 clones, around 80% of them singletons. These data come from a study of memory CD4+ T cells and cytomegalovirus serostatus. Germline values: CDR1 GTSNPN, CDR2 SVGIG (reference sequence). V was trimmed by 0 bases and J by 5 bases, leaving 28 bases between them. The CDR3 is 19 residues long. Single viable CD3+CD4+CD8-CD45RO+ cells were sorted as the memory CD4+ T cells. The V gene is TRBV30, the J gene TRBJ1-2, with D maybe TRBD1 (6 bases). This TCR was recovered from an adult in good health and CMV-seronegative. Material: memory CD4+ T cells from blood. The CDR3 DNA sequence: TGTGCCTGGAGTGTAATCGTCTTTGGCAGGGGTCGACTAACGTATGGCTACACCTTC. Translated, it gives CAWSVIVFGRGRLTYGYTF. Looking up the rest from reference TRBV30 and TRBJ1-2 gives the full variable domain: SQTIHQWPATLVQPVGSPLSLECTVEGTSNPNLYWYRQAAGRGLQLLFYSVGIGQISSEVPQNLSASRPQDRQFILSSKKLLLSDSGFYLCAWSVIVFGRGRLTYGYTFGSGTRLTVV.